This TCR beta chain was retrieved from a study of blood T cell repertoires in COVID-19. Study details: Sites in the United States, Italy and Spain provided acute and convalescent COVID-19 samples.

This clone was observed a handful of times. CDR3 size: 14 residues. The germline V gene encodes CDR1 SGHTA and CDR2 FQGNSA. Trimming took 0 bases from V and 5 from J, leaving 8 bases between them. Clones were sequenced by immunoSEQ multiplex PCR, and TCRdb holds only the in-frame ones, with some missing. The repertoire holds around 88,000 clones, with 60% to 85% as singletons. Sequencing was performed on peripheral blood. This receptor was identified in a man in his fifties or sixties who had recovered from COVID-19. The rearrangement uses TRBV7-2 and TRBJ1-5; D gene ambiguous. Here the CDR3 DNA reads TGTGCCAGCAGCTTAGCTCTGCGGGATCAGCCCCAGCATTTT. It encodes CASSLALRDQPQHF.